This T cell receptor beta chain was recovered during a study of blood T cells in healthy people across ages. Study findings and constraints: Calculation of diversity from one million T cells yielded estimates considered to be underestimates.

This CDR3 comprises 15 residues. CDR1 and CDR2 from the germline V gene are SGHRS and YFSETQ. V was pared by 7 bases and J by 4 bases, with 10 bases of the junction left unmatched. A second PCR, run for about 7 to 11 cycles, used a sample-barcoded 5' primer plus a J-beta primer mix. Sequencing recovered at least 3 million CDR3-containing paired-end reads from each sample. TCRdb used MiXCR to reprocess the 5' RACE reads, holding one entry per CDR3 protein. The sample holds roughly 640,000 distinct CDR3 sequences, about 30% seen once. Samples had at least 7 million PBMCs isolated from them. Regarding this clonotype: Antigen unknown.

The chain uses TRBV5-1 and TRBJ2-3, with 9 bases fitting TRBD2. The sample comprised blood. This TCR came from an elderly woman in good health. The CDR3 reads CASSRGGGASDTQYF. CDR3 in DNA: TGCGCCAGCTCCCGGGGCGGGGGGGCTTCAGATACGCAGTATTTT.